This TCR beta chain appears in the sequencing data of a study of shared clonotypes between healthy human individuals. Germline assignment: CDR1 SGDLS and CDR2 YYNGEE. The CDR3 loop spans 15 amino acids. The V and J ends lost 4 bases and 1 base, in that order; junction bases with no gene match: 3. Libraries were prepared by immunoSEQ multiplex PCR; TCRdb keeps only in-frame clonotypes and omits some of them. The repertoire holds roughly 2,500,000 clones, with 93% as singletons. As concerns this clone: Its target is not known.

Study results and caveats: Rarefaction showed sorted-subset sequencing was incomplete despite large depth.

V is TRBV9 and J is TRBJ2-2; 8 bases align to TRBD2. The sequencing sample was made of naive CD4+ T cells from PBMCs. Described subset: CD45RA+ positively selected. The receptor was isolated from a man in his late teens or twenties in good health. Some clones in this sample may be carry-over from other donors' samples. CDR3 bases: TGTGCCAGCAGCAAACTAGCGGAGAACACCGGGGAGCTGTTTTTT. Protein: CASSKLAENTGELFF.